A selection of T cell receptor beta chains follows, all from one sample in a study of blood T cell repertoires in COVID-19. Repertoires were generated with immunoSEQ multiplex PCR, while TCRdb's copy carries only in-frame clones and drops some. The sample records 40,000 to 55,000 clones, roughly 80% being singletons. The sample comprised peripheral blood. The receptor source for this set is a man aged 65 to 79 with acute or convalescent COVID-19. CDR3s include the opening cysteine and the closing phenylalanine or tryptophan. Each record gives: CDR3 protein, CDR3 DNA, D gene, V gene, clone size, J gene. A D gene is named only where the DNA matches it firmly. The size entry is marked missing in some rows and otherwise reads once, few, many or a size class.

cdr3_aa: CASTTWGQSDTQYF
cdr3_nt: TGTGCCAGCACCACTTGGGGGCAATCAGATACGCAGTATTTT
d_call: -
v_call: TRBV9
clone_size: -
j_call: TRBJ2-3

cdr3_aa: CASSLDRGGIYEQYF
cdr3_nt: TGTGCCAGCAGCTTAGATAGGGGGGGGATCTACGAGCAGTACTTC
d_call: -
v_call: TRBV7-9
clone_size: -
j_call: TRBJ2-7

cdr3_aa: CASSFYTASYEQYF
cdr3_nt: TGTGCCAGCAGCTTCTACACAGCTTCCTACGAGCAGTACTTC
d_call: -
v_call: TRBV7-2
clone_size: -
j_call: TRBJ2-7

cdr3_aa: CASSFSGEWTGELFF
cdr3_nt: TGTGCCAGCAGCTTTAGCGGGGAATGGACCGGGGAGCTGTTTTTT
d_call: TRBD2
v_call: TRBV9
clone_size: -
j_call: TRBJ2-2

cdr3_aa: CASSLTGGETQYF
cdr3_nt: TGTGCCAGCAGCTTAACGGGGGGAGAGACCCAGTACTTC
d_call: -
v_call: TRBV7-3
clone_size: once
j_call: TRBJ2-5

cdr3_aa: CASSPISGQGGAGELFF
cdr3_nt: TGTGCCAGCAGTCCAATTTCGGGACAGGGTGGCGCCGGGGAGCTGTTTTTT
d_call: TRBD1
v_call: TRBV3-1/TRBV3-2
clone_size: -
j_call: TRBJ2-2

cdr3_aa: CASSLKGATNTIYF
cdr3_nt: TGTGCCAGCAGCTTAAAGGGGGCAACGAACACCATATATTTT
d_call: TRBD1
v_call: TRBV11-1
clone_size: -
j_call: TRBJ1-3

cdr3_aa: CASSLEGGLLYGYTF
cdr3_nt: TGTGCCAGCAGCTTAGAAGGGGGCCTTCTCTATGGCTACACCTTC
d_call: TRBD1
v_call: TRBV7-6
clone_size: -
j_call: TRBJ1-2

cdr3_aa: CASSYYTSDSPLHF
cdr3_nt: TGTGCCAGCAGTTACTATACGTCGGATTCACCCCTCCACTTT
d_call: -
v_call: TRBV6-5
clone_size: -
j_call: TRBJ1-6

cdr3_aa: CASSQKNEQYF
cdr3_nt: TGTGCCAGCAGCCAGAAGAACGAGCAGTACTTC
d_call: -
v_call: TRBV12-3/TRBV12-4
clone_size: -
j_call: TRBJ2-7

cdr3_aa: CASSKGDRANSPLHF
cdr3_nt: TGCGCCAGCAGCAAGGGGGACAGGGCTAATTCACCCCTCCACTTT
d_call: TRBD1
v_call: TRBV5-1
clone_size: -
j_call: TRBJ1-6

cdr3_aa: CAISDARAGQGLYEQYF
cdr3_nt: TGTGCCATCAGTGATGCAAGGGCGGGACAGGGGTTATACGAGCAGTACTTC
d_call: TRBD1
v_call: TRBV10-3
clone_size: -
j_call: TRBJ2-7

cdr3_aa: CASSARTGRAGTQYF
cdr3_nt: TGTGCCAGCAGCGCAAGGACAGGGCGGGCTGGGACCCAGTACTTC
d_call: TRBD1
v_call: TRBV11-2
clone_size: -
j_call: TRBJ2-5

cdr3_aa: CASSYSNSGANVLTF
cdr3_nt: TGTGCCAGCAGTTACTCCAACTCTGGGGCCAACGTCCTGACTTTC
d_call: -
v_call: TRBV6-2/TRBV6-3
clone_size: -
j_call: TRBJ2-6

cdr3_aa: CASSGLASTDTQYF
cdr3_nt: TGTGCCAGCTCTGGACTAGCCAGCACAGATACGCAGTATTTT
d_call: TRBD2
v_call: TRBV7-2
clone_size: -
j_call: TRBJ2-3